This paragraph covers one T cell receptor beta chain sequence. What antigen it recognizes has not been identified. Per-base quality was not reported, and no clone a single base away is much larger than it. The germline V gene encodes CDR1 SNHLY and CDR2 FYNNEI. V lost 4 bases and J lost 1 base; the stretch between them is 8 bases long. The CDR3 has 14 amino acids, counting the end cysteine and phenylalanine. The kept DNA is CDR3 alone, 42 bases in frame from the first base. This sample is part of a study of blood T cell repertoires in COVID-19 (dated by TCRdb to between 2020 and 2021). For the study in its entirety: The collaborator samples originated in the United States, Italy and Spain and spanned the acute and convalescent phases of COVID-19. The material from the prospective study consisted of cDNA or gDNA derived from T cells, B-cell-depleted T cells, or PBMCs. The dataset comprised deeply sampled blood TCRbeta repertoires from subjects exposed to, actively infected with, or recovered from COVID-19. The repertoires were made available in a free public database intended to serve as a resource for research on the immune response to SARS-CoV-2. Samples were obtained from the ongoing ImmuneRACE study (first 160 participants) and from about 1,300 subjects provided by 6 global collaborators. The sample metadata nearly always contained a de-identified subject ID, COVID-19 status, age in years and sex. HLA class I and class II types, where available, came from metadata supplied by the sample provider rather than from assay-based typing. Overall study outcomes, separate from this receptor: The amount of clinical and demographic metadata varied by source and participant and was provided uncurated.

The immunoSEQ Assay, a bias-controlled multiplex PCR, was used to amplify TCRbeta CDR3 regions from genomic DNA. As for the original processing: Within the assay, amplification of reference gene primers was used to estimate how many nucleated cells each sample contained. To quantify the absolute abundance of each unique TCRbeta CDR3 rearrangement, sequence reads were collapsed and filtered. Productive Simpson clonality was computed per sample as the square root of Simpson's diversity index over productive rearrangements. TCRdb limited this immuneACCESS table to in-frame rearrangements with V and J called. A share of clones is missing; checked studies link under half to unresolved V genes, and the rest is unexplained. The V and J calls and clone size were taken over from that table, and D and trimming were inferred from the DNA. The sample yields about 170,000 clones; under 90% were counted once. The top ten hold roughly 14% of the sample.

At one collaborating source in Seattle, patients were enrolled during active infection and were followed longitudinally through the course of disease. Collaborating institutions collected whole blood in K2EDTA tubes following their own protocols. For TCRbeta analysis, collaborators shipped samples as frozen whole blood, isolated PBMCs, or DNA extracted from either of those sample types. This sequence originates from a woman aged 70-85 years with COVID-19, enrolled during active disease. Sequenced sample: peripheral blood. The rearranged chain carries TRBV2 and TRBJ1-5; a tentative D match to TRBD1 spans 6 bases. The DNA reads as follows: TGTGCCAGCAGTGCCGGGACAAGCAATCAGCCCCAGCATTTT. Its translation reads: CASSAGTSNQPQHF.